Following are 7 T cell receptor beta chains from one sample sequenced in a study of T cells after yellow fever vaccination. TCRdb redid the calling of the 5' RACE reads with MiXCR, one entry per CDR3 protein. The sample holds almost 70,000 distinct CDR3 sequences, roughly 6% seen once. Sequenced material: CD4+ T cells sorted from PBMCs, taken roughly 14 days after the first yellow fever vaccination. These receptors were obtained from a young man who received the YFV17D yellow fever vaccine.

This clonotype was detected many times. CDR3 nucleotides: TGTGCCATCAGTAATACAGGGGGCGCGGATCAGCCCCAGCATTTT. As protein: CAISNTGGADQPQHF. The chain combines TRBV10-3 with TRBJ1-5; 9 bases match TRBD1. CDR1 and CDR2 (germline): ENHRY, SYGVKD. Trimming took 5 bases from V and 5 from J; bases not matched to a gene: 7. CDR3 size: 15 residues.

Ten or more counts support this clonotype. The J gene is TRBJ2-2, the V gene TRBV7-8; unclear D gene. The V end was cut by 3 bases, the J end by 7 bases, with 6 bases between. CDR1 SGHVS and CDR2 FQNEAQ come from the germline V gene. This CDR3 region has 12 residues. DNA of the CDR3: TGTGCCAGCAGCTTTTTCGGCGGGGAGCTGTTTTTT. Protein product: CASSFFGGELFF.

This clonotype has at least ten counts. The V gene is TRBV5-5, the J gene TRBJ1-1, with 8 bases fitting TRBD1. This CDR3 spans 15 amino acids. The germline V gene encodes CDR1 SGHKS and CDR2 YYEKEE (reference sequence). The V segment lost 2 bases and the J segment 3 bases; nucleotides outside the gene matches: 6. CDR3 in amino acids: CASSFDGQGDTEAFF. In nucleotides, the CDR3 is TGTGCCAGCAGCTTCGATGGACAGGGAGACACTGAAGCTTTCTTT.

This clonotype was detected ten times or more. The chain carries TRBV7-2 and TRBJ2-3; possibly TRBD1 for D (5 bases). From germline, CDR1 is SGHTA and CDR2 FQGNSA. The germline V and J ends were trimmed by 2 bases and 2 bases, with 8 bases remaining between them. This CDR3 has 14 residues. The CDR3 here is CASSLLQATDTQYF. CDR3 coding DNA: TGTGCCAGCAGCTTATTACAGGCCACAGATACGCAGTATTTT.

There are many counts of this clonotype. The gene calls are TRBV2 and TRBJ1-2, with D perhaps matching TRBD1 (5 bases). V was trimmed by 4 bases and J by 3 bases, leaving 6 bases between them. Germline loops: CDR1 SNHLY, CDR2 FYNNEI. The CDR3 has 12 amino acids. The CDR3 reads CASSVQDYGYTF. As DNA, the CDR3 is TGTGCCAGCAGTGTACAGGACTATGGCTACACCTTC.

This clonotype was detected many times. The chain links TRBV7-2 to TRBJ2-7; TRBD1 matches 7 bases. Germline lookup yields CDR1 SGHTA and CDR2 FQGNSA. The CDR3 extends over 15 amino acids. The J segment lost 1 base and the V segment lost 1 base, leaving 4 bases of the junction unmatched. In nucleotides, the CDR3 is TGTGCCAGCAGCTTAGACAGGGGATTATCCTACGAGCAGTACTTC. Its translation: CASSLDRGLSYEQYF.

This clonotype was counted at least ten times. This chain links TRBV7-2 with TRBJ2-1; 7 bases line up with TRBD2. Losses at the gene ends were 4 bases for V and 7 bases for J; bases not matched to a gene: 7. Germline V lookup: CDR1 SGHTA, CDR2 FQGNSA. There are 14 residues in the CDR3. CDR3 region: CASSSRPGGNEQFF. CDR3 bases: TGTGCCAGCAGCTCGAGACCCGGGGGGAATGAGCAGTTCTTC.